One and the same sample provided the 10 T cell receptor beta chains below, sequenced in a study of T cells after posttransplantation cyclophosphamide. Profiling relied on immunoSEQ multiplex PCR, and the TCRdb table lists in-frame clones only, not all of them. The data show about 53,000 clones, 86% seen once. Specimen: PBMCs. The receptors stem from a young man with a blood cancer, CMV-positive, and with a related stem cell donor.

Written as DNA, the CDR3 is TGTGCCAGCAGCTTAGGCACTAGGAGGGAGACCCAGTACTTC. Its protein is CASSLGTRRETQYF. J is TRBJ2-5 and V is TRBV11-2; tentatively, D is TRBD2 (5 bases). Germline assignment: CDR1 SGHAT and CDR2 FQNNGV. This CDR3 comprises 14 residues. V was clipped by 1 base and J by 5 bases, with 11 bases between them.

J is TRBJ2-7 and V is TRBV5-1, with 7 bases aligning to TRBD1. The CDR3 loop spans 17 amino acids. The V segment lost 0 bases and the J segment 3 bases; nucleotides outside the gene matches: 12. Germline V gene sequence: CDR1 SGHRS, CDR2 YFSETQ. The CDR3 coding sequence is TGCGCCAGCAGCTTGGTTGTTGTGTTGGGACAGATCTACGAGCAGTACTTC. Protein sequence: CASSLVVVLGQIYEQYF.

This chain's CDR3 is CSVEDLVWDRGPTSYGYTF. For the CDR3, the DNA is TGCAGCGTTGAAGATCTTGTGTGGGACAGGGGCCCTACAAGCTATGGCTACACCTTC. The V and J genes are TRBV29-1 and TRBJ1-2, with TRBD1 identical over 10 bases. The CDR3 spans 19 residues. Unmatched junction bases numbered 17, after V lost 0 bases and J lost 4 bases. Germline CDR1 and CDR2: SQVTM and ANQGSEA.

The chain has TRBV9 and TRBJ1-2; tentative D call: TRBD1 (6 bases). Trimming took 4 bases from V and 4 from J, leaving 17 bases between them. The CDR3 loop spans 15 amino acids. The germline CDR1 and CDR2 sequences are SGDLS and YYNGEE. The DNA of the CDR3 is TGTGCCAGCAGCCACTGGGACACCCAAGCCTATGGCTACACCTTC. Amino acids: CASSHWDTQAYGYTF.

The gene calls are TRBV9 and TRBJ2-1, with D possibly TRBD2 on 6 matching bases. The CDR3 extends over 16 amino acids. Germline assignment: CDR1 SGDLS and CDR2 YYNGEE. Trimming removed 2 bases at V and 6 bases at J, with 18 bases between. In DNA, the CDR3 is TGTGCCAGCAGCGTCCTCGGGAGCGTTGGGTTCAATGAGCAGTTCTTC. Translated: CASSVLGSVGFNEQFF. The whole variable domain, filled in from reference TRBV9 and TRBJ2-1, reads DSGVTQTPKHLITATGQRVTLRCSPRSGDLSVYWYQQSLDQGLQFLIQYYNGEERAKGNILERFSAQQFPDLHSELNLSSLELGDSALYFCASSVLGSVGFNEQFFGPGTRLTVL.

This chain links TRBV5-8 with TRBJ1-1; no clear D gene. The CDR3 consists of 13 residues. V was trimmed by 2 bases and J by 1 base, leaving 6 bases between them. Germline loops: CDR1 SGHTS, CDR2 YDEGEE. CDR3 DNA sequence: TGTGCCAGCAGCTTTAACAAGAACACTGAAGCTTTCTTT. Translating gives CASSFNKNTEAFF.

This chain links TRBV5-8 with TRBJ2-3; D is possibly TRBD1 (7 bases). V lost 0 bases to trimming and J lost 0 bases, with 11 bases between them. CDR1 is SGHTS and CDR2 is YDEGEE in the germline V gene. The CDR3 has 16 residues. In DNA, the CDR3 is TGTGCCAGCAGCTTGGGGGGGGACAGTAGCACAGATACGCAGTATTTT. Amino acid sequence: CASSLGGDSSTDTQYF.

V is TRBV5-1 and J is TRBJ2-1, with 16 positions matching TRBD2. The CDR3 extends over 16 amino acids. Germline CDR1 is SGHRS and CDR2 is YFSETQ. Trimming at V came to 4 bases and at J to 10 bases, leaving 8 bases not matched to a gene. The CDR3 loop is CASSTGTSGRGVEQFF. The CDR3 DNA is TGCGCCAGCAGCACGGGGACTAGCGGGAGGGGAGTAGAGCAGTTCTTC.

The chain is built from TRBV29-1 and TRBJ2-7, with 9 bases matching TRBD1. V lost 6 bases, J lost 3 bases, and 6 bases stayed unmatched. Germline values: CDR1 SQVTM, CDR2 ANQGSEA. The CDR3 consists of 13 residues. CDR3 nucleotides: TGCAGCGTGAGGACAGGGGAGAGCTACGAGCAGTACTTC. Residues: CSVRTGESYEQYF.

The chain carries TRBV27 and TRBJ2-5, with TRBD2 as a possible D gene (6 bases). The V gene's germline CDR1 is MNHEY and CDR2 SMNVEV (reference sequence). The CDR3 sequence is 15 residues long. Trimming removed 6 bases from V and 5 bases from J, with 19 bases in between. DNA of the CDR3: TGTGCCAGCAGCCATCGCCCCGGGAGCACGGAGACCCAGTACTTC. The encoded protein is CASSHRPGSTETQYF.